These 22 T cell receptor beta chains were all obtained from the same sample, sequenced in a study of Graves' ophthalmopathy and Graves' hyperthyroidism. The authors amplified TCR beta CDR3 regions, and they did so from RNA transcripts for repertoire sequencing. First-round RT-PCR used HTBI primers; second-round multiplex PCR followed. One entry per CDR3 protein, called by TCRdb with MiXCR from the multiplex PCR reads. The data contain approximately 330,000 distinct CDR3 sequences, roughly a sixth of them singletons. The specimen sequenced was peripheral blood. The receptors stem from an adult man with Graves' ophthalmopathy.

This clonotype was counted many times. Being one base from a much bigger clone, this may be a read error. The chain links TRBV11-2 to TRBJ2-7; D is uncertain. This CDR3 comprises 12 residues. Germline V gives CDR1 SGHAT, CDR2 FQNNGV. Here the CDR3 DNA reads TGTGCCAGCAGCTTAAACGGGTACGAGCGGTACTTC. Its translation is CASSLNGYERYF.

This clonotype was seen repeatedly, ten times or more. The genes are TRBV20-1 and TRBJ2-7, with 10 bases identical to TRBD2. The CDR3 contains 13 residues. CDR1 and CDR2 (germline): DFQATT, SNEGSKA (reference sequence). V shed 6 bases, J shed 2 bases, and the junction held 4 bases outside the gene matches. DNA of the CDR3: TGCAGTGCCTGGACTAGCGGACCCTACGAGCAGTACTTC. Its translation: CSAWTSGPYEQYF.

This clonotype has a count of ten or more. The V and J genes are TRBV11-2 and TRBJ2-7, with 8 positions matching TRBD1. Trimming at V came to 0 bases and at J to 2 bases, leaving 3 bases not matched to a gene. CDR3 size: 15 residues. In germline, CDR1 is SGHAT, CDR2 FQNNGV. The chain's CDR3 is CASSLEGQATYEQYF. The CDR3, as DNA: TGTGCCAGCAGCTTAGAGGGACAGGCGACCTACGAGCAGTACTTC. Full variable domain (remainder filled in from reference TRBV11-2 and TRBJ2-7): EAGVAQSPRYKIIEKRQSVAFWCNPISGHATLYWYQQILGQGPKLLIQFQNNGVVDDSQLPKDRFSAERLKGVDSTLKIQPAKLEDSAVYLCASSLEGQATYEQYFGPGTRLTVT.

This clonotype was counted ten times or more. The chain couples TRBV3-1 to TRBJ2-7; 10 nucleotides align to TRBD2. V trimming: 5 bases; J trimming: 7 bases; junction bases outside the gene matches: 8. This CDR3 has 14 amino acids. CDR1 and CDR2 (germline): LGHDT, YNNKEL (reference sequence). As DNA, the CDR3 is TGTGCCAGCAGCTCTAGCGGGAGTGGGGTTGAGCAGTACTTC. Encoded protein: CASSSSGSGVEQYF.

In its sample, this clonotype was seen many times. In nucleotides, the CDR3 is TGTGCCAGCACCCCTCCGGGGGTGGGTACAGACGAGCAGTACTTC. This translates into CASTPPGVGTDEQYF. This chain connects TRBV12-3 or TRBV12-4 to TRBJ2-7, with D maybe TRBD2 (6 bases). This CDR3 has 15 amino acids. Between the trimmed V and J ends, which lost 7 bases and 5 bases, there was a span of 21 bases.

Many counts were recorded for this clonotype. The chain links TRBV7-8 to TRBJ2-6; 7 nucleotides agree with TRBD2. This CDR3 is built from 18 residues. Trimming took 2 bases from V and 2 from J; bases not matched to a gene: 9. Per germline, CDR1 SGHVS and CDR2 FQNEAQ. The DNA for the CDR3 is TGTGCCAGCAGCTTACGGCCCGTGGCGGGAGCTGGGGCCAACGTCCTGACTTTC. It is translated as CASSLRPVAGAGANVLTF.

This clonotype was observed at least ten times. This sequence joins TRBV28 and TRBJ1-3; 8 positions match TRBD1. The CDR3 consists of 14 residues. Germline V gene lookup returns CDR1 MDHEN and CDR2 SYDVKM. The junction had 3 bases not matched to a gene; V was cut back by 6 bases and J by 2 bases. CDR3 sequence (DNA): TGTGCCAGCAGACAGGACAGGGCTGGAAACACCATATATTTT. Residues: CASRQDRAGNTIYF. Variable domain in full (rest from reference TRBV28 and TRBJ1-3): DVKVTQSSRYLVKRTGEKVFLECVQDMDHENMFWYRQDPGLGLRLIYFSYDVKMKEKGDIPEGYSVSREKKERFSLILESASTNQTSMYLCASRQDRAGNTIYFGEGSWLTVV.

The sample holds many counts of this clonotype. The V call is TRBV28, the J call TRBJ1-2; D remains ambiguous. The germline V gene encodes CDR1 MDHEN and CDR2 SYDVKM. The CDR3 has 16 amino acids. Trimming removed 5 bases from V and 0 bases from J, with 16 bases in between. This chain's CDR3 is CASSRPGSPANYGYTF. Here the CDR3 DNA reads TGTGCCAGCAGTCGACCGGGAAGCCCAGCTAACTATGGCTACACCTTC.

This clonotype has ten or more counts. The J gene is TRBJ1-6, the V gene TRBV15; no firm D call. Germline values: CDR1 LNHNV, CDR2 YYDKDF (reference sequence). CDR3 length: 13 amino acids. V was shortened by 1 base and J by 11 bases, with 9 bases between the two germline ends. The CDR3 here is CATSRASEPPLHF. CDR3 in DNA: TGTGCCACCAGCAGAGCCTCCGAGCCACCCCTCCACTTT. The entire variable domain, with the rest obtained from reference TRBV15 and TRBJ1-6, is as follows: DAMVIQNPRYQVTQFGKPVTLSCSQTLNHNVMYWYQQKSSQAPKLLFHYYDKDFNNEADTPDNFQSRRPNTSFCFLDIRSPGLGDTAMYLCATSRASEPPLHFGNGTRLTVT.

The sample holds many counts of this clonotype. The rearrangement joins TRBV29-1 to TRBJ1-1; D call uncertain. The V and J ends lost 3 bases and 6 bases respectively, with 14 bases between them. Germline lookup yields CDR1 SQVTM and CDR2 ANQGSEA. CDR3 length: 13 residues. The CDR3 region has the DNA TGCAGCGTTGACCTAGGGATGGGCCCTGAAGCTTTCTTT. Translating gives CSVDLGMGPEAFF.

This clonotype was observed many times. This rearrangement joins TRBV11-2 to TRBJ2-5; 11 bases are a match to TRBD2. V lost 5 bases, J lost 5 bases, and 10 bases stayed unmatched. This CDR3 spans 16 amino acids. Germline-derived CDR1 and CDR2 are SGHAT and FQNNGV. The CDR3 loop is CASSPYLAGGRETQYF. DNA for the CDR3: TGTGCCAGCAGCCCGTACTTAGCGGGAGGGCGGGAGACCCAGTACTTC.

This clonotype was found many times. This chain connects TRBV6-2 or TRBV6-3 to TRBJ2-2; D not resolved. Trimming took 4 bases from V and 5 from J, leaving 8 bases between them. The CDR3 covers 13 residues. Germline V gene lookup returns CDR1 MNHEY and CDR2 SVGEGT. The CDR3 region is CASSLVPTGELFF. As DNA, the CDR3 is TGTGCCAGCAGTTTGGTTCCGACCGGGGAGCTGTTTTTT.

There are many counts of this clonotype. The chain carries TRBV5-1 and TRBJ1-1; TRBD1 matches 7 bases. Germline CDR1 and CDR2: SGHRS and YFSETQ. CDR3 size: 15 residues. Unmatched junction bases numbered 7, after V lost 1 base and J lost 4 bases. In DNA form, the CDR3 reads TGCGCCAGCAGCTTGTACGGACAGGAGGGCACTGAAGCTTTCTTT. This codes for CASSLYGQEGTEAFF. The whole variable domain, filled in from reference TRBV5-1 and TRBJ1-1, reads KAGVTQTPRYLIKTRGQQVTLSCSPISGHRSVSWYQQTPGQGLQFLFEYFSETQRNKGNFPGRFSGRQFSNSRSEMNVSTLELGDSALYLCASSLYGQEGTEAFFGQGTRLTVV.

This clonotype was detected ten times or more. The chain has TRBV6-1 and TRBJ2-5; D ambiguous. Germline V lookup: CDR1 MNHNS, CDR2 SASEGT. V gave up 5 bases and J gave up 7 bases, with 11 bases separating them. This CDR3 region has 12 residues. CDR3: CASSSPGGTQYF. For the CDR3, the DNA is TGTGCCAGCAGTTCCCCAGGCGGGACCCAGTACTTC.

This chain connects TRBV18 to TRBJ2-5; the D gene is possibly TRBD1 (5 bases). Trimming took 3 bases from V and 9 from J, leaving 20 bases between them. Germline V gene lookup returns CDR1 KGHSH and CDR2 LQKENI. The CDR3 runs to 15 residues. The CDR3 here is CASSPDGAPRVSQYF. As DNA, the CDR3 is TGTGCCAGCTCACCCGATGGGGCCCCAAGAGTTTCCCAGTACTTC.

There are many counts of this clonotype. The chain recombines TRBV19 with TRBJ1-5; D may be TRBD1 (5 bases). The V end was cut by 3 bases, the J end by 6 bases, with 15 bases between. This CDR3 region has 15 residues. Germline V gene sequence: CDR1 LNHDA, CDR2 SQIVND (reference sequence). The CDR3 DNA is TGTGCCAGTAGTATGCCAGGGCGAATTGGTCAGCCCCAGCATTTT. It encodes CASSMPGRIGQPQHF.

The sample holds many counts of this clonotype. CDR3 protein: CASSKSGGAPSSYEQYF. For the CDR3, the DNA is TGTGCCAGCAGTAAAAGCGGGGGGGCTCCGAGCTCCTACGAGCAGTACTTC. The genes are TRBV6-1 and TRBJ2-7; 10 bases align to TRBD2. V lost 5 bases and J lost 0; bases outside the gene matches: 10. The CDR3 has 17 amino acids. Germline V gene lookup returns CDR1 MNHNS and CDR2 SASEGT.

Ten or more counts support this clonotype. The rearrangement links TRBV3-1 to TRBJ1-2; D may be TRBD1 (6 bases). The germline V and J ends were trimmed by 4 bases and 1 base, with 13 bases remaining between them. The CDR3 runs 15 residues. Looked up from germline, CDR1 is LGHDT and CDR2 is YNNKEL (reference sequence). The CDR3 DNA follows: TGTGCCAGCAGCCCGGACAGCCCTGGTAACTATGGCTACACCTTC. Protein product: CASSPDSPGNYGYTF.

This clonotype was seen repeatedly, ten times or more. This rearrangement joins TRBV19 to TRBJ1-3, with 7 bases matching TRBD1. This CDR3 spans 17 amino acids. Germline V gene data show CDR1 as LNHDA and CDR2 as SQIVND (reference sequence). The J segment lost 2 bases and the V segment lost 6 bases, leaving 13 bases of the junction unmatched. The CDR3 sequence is CASSLLLSGGAGNTIYF. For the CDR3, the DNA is TGTGCCAGTAGCCTGCTTCTTTCAGGGGGAGCTGGAAACACCATATATTTT.

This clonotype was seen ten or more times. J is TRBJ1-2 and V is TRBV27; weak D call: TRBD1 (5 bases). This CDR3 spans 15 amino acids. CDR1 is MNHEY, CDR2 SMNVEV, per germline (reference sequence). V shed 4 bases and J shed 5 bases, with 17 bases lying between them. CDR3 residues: CASSSPGTAMYGYTF. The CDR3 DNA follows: TGTGCCAGCAGTTCGCCTGGGACCGCCATGTATGGCTACACCTTC.

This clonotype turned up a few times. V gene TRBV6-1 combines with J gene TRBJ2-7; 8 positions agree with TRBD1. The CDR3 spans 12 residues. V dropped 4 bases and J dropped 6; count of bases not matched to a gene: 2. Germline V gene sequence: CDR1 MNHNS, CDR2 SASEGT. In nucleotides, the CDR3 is TGTGCCAGCAGTGTCGACAGGGGCGAGCAGTACTTC. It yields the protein CASSVDRGEQYF.

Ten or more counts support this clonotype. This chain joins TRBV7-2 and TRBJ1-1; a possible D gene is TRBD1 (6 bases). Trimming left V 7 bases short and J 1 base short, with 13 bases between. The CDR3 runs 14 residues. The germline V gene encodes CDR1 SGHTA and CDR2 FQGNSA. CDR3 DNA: TGTGCCAGCAAGGAGGGGGGAGGGAACACTGAAGCTTTCTTT. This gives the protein CASKEGGGNTEAFF.